The clone carrying this TCR beta chain was observed many times. The sequence runs out 3 residues before the end of the CDR3; the remainder is reconstructed from the germline J gene. This entry comes from a study of T cell clonality in common variable immunodeficiency. The CDR3 is made up of 16 amino acids. V lost 4 bases, J lost 4 bases, and 14 bases lay in between. From germline, CDR1 is SNHLY and CDR2 FYNNEI. TCRdb's copy holds only in-frame clones and misses some; the assay was immunoSEQ multiplex PCR. Listed here are around 47,000 clones without any singletons, the top ten holding about 0.68%. Sequenced material: peripheral blood mononuclear cells. The origin of this receptor is a person between 18 and 75 years old in good health. The J gene is TRBJ1-6, the V gene TRBV2, with a weak D call TRBD1 (5 bases). The CDR3 sequence: CASSVRQQLYNSPLHF. Incomplete CDR3 DNA: TGTGCCAGCAGTGTTCGACAGCAACTATATAATTCACCC.